This T cell receptor (beta chain) was captured by sequencing in a study of cytomegalovirus exposure and HLA in healthy donors. General study results and limits: In all likelihood, a cluster of highly shared sequence variants was a sequencing artifact.

Researchers ran the PCR with 60 Vbeta and 13 Jbeta primers. TCRdb keeps only in-frame clones here, not all; method: immunoSEQ multiplex PCR. Its listing shows some 76,000 clones. This CDR3 has 13 amino acids. The germline V and J ends were trimmed by 3 bases and 3 bases, with 5 bases remaining between them. CDR1 MDHEN and CDR2 SYDVKM come from the germline V gene. Notes on this clone: What it binds is unknown.

This chain connects TRBV28 to TRBJ2-2, with D hard to call. Material for sequencing was PBMCs. This TCR was sampled from a middle-aged man in good health and CMV-seronegative. The CDR3 reads CASSFPYTGELFF. CDR3 coding DNA: TGTGCCAGCAGTTTCCCCTACACCGGGGAGCTGTTTTTT. The full variable domain, its missing parts supplied by reference TRBV28 and TRBJ2-2, is DVKVTQSSRYLVKRTGEKVFLECVQDMDHENMFWYRQDPGLGLRLIYFSYDVKMKEKGDIPEGYSVSREKKERFSLILESASTNQTSMYLCASSFPYTGELFFGEGSRLTVL.